This T cell receptor beta chain is drawn from a study of shared clonotypes between healthy human individuals. As concerns this clone: No antigen is known for it.

Positive CCR7 selection of CD45RO-negative cells yielded the naive CD8 cells, and terminally differentiated effector memory CD45RA+ cells were excluded. Only Caucasian adults living in Nashville, Tennessee made up the donor group. Whole-study results and caveats: Represented genetic and exposure-history diversity was restricted by having few donors.

The run depth of the assay was deep. Repertoires were generated with immunoSEQ multiplex PCR, while TCRdb's copy carries only in-frame clones and drops some. The data show roughly 590,000 clones, with roughly 95% seen just once and 0.09% to 0.13% held by the top ten. V was cut by 1 base and J by 5 bases, with 8 bases left in between. CDR3 length: 13 amino acids. In germline, CDR1 is MGHRA, CDR2 YSYEKL. The chain joins TRBV4-1 to TRBJ1-2, with D unresolved. The origin of this receptor is a woman aged 25 to 45 in good health. Sequenced sample: naive CD8+ T cells sorted from blood. The CDR3 DNA is TGCGCCAGCAGCCAAGGGTGGGGATATGGCTACACCTTC. It translates to CASSQGWGYGYTF.